This is a list of T cell receptor beta chains from one sample in a study of T cell repertoires in ileal Crohn's disease. The data were produced by immunoSEQ multiplex PCR, yet TCRdb's version contains in-frame clones alone and is incomplete. The sample holds some 28,000 clones, around 80% seen once. Sequenced input: ileal tissue. The receptors were sampled from an adult with Crohn's disease. Both conserved end residues are trimmed from each CDR3.

>TRBV19|TRBJ2-5
ASSIIWGGGSETQY
>TRBV19|TRBJ1-2
ASSRTTEFYYGYT
>TRBV19|TRBJ2-3
ASSTRGQGGDTQY
>TRBV6-5|TRBJ1-4
ASSYSGGTTNEKLF
>TRBV4-3|TRBJ2-1
ASSPQDRAHNEQF
>TRBV6-5|TRBJ1-5
ASSRQDSNQPQH
>TRBV4-2|TRBJ2-5
ASSQGLAGETQY
>TRBV5-1|TRBJ2-2
ASSLEPTSVGELF
>TRBV7-8|TRBJ2-1
ASKFGGSYNEQF
>TRBV6-5|TRBJ1-6
ASSYSGGSYNSPLH
>TRBV5-6|TRBJ2-3
ASSLAVGQRGEDTQY
>TRBV5-1|TRBJ1-6
ASRDRADSPLH
>TRBV7-9|TRBJ2-3
ASSLAGTSGGSDTQY
>TRBV6-6|TRBJ2-7
ASSLGRRGASYEQY
>TRBV7-2|TRBJ2-3
ASSGGLAVTDTQY
>TRBV7-3|TRBJ1-1
ASSLLGGNTEAF
>TRBV7-2|TRBJ1-3
ASSLTELGNTIY
>TRBV28|TRBJ1-5
ASSFNEGGRQPQH
>TRBV6-1|TRBJ2-3
AFSRLAGFTDTQY
>TRBV28|TRBJ1-2
ASSVRGQGIVPSYGYT
>TRBV4-1|TRBJ1-5
ASSRQDNQPQH
>TRBV2|TRBJ1-2
ASSRGYLNYGYT
>TRBV5-1|TRBJ2-3
ASSLQGSRADTQY
>TRBV13|TRBJ2-7
ASSPGHSYEQY
>TRBV4-3|TRBJ2-7
ASSYGTGGEQY
>TRBV4-1|TRBJ2-3
ASSRTGPGTDTQY
>TRBV5-1|TRBJ1-3
ASSLGGFENTIY
>TRBV27|TRBJ1-5
ASSLSQTAENQPQH
>TRBV14|TRBJ2-5
ASSQDELGGGPFKETQY
>TRBV4-1|TRBJ2-5
ASSQPRQGQETQY
>TRBV7-3|TRBJ2-2
ASSFGQARTGELF
>TRBV2|TRBJ1-2
AGLQGSFYGYT
>TRBV7-6|TRBJ1-2
ASSARMAGFDGYT